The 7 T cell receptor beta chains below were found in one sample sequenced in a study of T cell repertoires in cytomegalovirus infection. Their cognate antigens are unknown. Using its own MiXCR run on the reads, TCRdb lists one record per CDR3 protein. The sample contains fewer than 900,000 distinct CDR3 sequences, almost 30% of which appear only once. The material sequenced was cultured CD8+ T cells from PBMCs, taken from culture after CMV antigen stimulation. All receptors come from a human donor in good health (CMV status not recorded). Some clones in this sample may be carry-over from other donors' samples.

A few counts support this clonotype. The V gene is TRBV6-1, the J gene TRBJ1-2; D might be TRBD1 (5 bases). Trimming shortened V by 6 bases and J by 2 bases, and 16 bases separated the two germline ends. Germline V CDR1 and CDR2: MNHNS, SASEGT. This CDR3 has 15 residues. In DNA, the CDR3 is TGTGCCAGCAGAATGGGACCTACTACGAACTATGGCTACACCTTC. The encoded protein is CASRMGPTTNYGYTF.

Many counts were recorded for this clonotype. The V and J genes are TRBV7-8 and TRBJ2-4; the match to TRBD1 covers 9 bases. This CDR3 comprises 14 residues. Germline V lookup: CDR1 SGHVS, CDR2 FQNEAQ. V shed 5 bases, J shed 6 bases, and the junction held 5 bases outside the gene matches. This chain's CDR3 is CASSPRTGANIQYF. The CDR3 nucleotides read TGTGCCAGCAGCCCGCGGACAGGGGCAAACATTCAGTACTTC.

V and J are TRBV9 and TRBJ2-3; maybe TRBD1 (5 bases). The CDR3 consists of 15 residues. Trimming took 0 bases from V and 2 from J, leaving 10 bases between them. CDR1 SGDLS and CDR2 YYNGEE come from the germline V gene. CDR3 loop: CASSVEGAPTDTQYF. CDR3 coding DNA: TGTGCCAGCAGCGTAGAAGGGGCGCCCACAGATACGCAGTATTTT.

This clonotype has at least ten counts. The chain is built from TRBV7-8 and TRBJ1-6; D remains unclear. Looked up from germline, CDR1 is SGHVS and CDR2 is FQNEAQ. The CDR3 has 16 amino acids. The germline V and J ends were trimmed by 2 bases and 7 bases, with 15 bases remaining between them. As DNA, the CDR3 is TGTGCCAGCAGCTTAAATGGTGCCGGGCCAAATTCACCCCTCCACTTT. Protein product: CASSLNGAGPNSPLHF.

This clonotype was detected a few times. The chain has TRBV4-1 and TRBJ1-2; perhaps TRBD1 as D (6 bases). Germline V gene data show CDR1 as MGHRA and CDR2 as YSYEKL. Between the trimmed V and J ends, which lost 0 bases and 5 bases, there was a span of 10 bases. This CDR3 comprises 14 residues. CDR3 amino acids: CASSQETGTYGYTF. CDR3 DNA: TGCGCCAGCAGCCAAGAAACAGGGACTTATGGCTACACCTTC.

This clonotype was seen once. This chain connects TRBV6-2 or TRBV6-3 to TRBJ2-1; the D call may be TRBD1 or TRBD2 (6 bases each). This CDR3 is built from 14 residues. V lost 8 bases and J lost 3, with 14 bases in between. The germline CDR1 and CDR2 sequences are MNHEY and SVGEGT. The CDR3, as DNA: TGTGCCAGCCTAGGGGGGTGGCTCTACAATGAGCAGTTCTTC. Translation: CASLGGWLYNEQFF.

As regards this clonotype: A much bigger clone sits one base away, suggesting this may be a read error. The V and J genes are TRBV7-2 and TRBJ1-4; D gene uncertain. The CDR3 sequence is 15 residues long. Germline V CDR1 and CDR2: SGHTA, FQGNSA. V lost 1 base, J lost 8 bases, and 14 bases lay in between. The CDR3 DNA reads TGTACCAGCAGCTTAGGAAGGTGGGAGTCCGAAAAACTGTTTTTT. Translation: CTSSLGRWESEKLFF.